This is a list of T cell receptor beta chains from one sample in a study of T cells in Graves' hyperthyroidism and ophthalmopathy. TCRdb reprocessed the multiplex PCR reads with MiXCR, giving one entry per CDR3 protein. There are roughly 800,000 distinct CDR3 sequences in the sample; over 35% occur only once, and approximately 8.7% lies in the top ten. The source material was blood. All receptors come from a man younger than 35 with Graves' hyperthyroidism. Each CDR3 is given without its conserved first and last residue.

V,length,CDR3
TRBV7-4,12,ASTGGADSTEAF
TRBV4-1,12,ASSQRVGANVLT
TRBV7-8,13,ASSVTLGGAETQY
TRBV2,11,ASRRQGLGGYT
TRBV6-2/TRBV6-3,13,ASCTGGGLGEKLF
TRBV2,12,ASRQGTSSYEQY
TRBV6-2/TRBV6-3,13,AIDLGQGRPYEQY
TRBV6-5,12,AISYNDGANVLT
TRBV25-1,8,ARVGIEAF
TRBV20-1,11,SAKDGGDTEAF
TRBV2,11,ASGGEGDSPLH
TRBV2,13,AAQGQGAPGTEAF
TRBV19,9,ASHGSYEQY
TRBV2,10,ASPYRDSPLH
TRBV15,9,ATSIGEKLF
TRBV29-1,10,SVDKGGNEQF
TRBV15,12,ATSWDLSGNTIY
TRBV5-1,10,ASSLLANEQY
TRBV9,11,ASSVVPGAEQY
TRBV29-1,11,SVERAGNTEAF
TRBV7-3,11,ASSKWGNGEQY
TRBV15,14,ATSRDGGQGEDEQY
TRBV5-1,13,ASSLDGDPNTEAF
TRBV10-3,12,ASSYLRTGVEQY
TRBV6-6,10,ASTSLSYGYT
TRBV4-1,13,ASSQGTSGTDEQY
TRBV7-2,11,ASSHLSSYEQY
TRBV7-2,11,ASSPPRGNGYT
TRBV6-1,12,ASSESTSSYEQY
TRBV10-3,12,AIWAGPSQETQY
TRBV29-1,12,SVTPGRDTGELF
TRBV14,11,ASSQGPGDEQY